This T cell receptor beta chain was documented in a study of T-cell memory formation after mild COVID-19. About the study: The two donors had largely donor-specific TCR clusters.

TCRdb recomputed calls from the 5' RACE reads with MiXCR, one row per CDR3 protein. The repertoire has approximately 580,000 distinct CDR3 sequences, roughly 21% of them found once; the top ten carry about an eighth. To note about this clonotype: No antigen is known for it.

Study-wide results and caveats: Memory sampled before infection contained some responding clones, suggesting cross-reactive memory joined. CD4+ contracting clones were found mainly in CM and EM, and CD8+ ones in EMRA.

Sequenced input: PBMCs or a T cell subset sorted from them (not recorded which). This clonotype was obtained from an adult woman who had mild COVID-19 (a few samples of this study predate the infection). Cell type and time point are not known.

CDR3 in amino acids: CASSLGERYIQYF. The CDR3, as DNA: TGTGCCAGCAGCTTGGGGGAGAGATACATTCAGTACTTC. The V call is TRBV7-6, the J call TRBJ2-4, with D perhaps given as TRBD1 or TRBD2 (5 bases each). This CDR3 spans 13 amino acids. V was cut by 3 bases and J by 8 bases, with 11 bases left in between. CDR1 SGHVS and CDR2 FNYEAQ come from the germline V gene.